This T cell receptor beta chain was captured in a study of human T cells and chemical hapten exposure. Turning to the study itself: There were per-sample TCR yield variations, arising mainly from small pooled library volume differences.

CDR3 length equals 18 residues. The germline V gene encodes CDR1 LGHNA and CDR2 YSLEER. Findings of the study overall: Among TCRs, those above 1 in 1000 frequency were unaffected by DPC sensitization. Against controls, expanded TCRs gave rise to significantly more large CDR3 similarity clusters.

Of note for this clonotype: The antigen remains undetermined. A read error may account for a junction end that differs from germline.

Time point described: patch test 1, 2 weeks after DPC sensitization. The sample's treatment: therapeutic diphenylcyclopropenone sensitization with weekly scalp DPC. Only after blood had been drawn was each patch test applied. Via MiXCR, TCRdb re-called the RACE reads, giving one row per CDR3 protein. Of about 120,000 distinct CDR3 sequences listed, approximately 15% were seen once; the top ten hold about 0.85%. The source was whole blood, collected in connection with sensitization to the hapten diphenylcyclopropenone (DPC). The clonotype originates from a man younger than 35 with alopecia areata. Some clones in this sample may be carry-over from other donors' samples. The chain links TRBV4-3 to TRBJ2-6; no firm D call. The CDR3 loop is CASSQDGITSSGTNVLTF. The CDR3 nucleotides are TGCGCCAGCAGCCAAGACGGAATTACGAGCTCTGGGACCAACGTCCTGACTTTC.